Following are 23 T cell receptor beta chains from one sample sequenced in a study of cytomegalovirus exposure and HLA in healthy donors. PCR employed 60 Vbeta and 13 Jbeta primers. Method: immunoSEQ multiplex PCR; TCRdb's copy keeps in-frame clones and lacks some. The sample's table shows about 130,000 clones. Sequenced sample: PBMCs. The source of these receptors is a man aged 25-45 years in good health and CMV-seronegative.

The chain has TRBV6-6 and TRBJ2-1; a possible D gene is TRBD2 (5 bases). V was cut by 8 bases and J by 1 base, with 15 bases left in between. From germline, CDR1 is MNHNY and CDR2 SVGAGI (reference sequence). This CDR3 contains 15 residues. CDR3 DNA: TGTGCCAGCCGATCATCGGCGGGTTCCTACAATGAGCAGTTCTTC. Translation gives CASRSSAGSYNEQFF.

The CDR3 nucleotides are TGTGCCAGCAGCTCGCCTCAGGATACGCAGTATTTT. It translates to CASSSPQDTQYF. The rearrangement joins TRBV13 to TRBJ2-3; D unresolved. Germline CDR1 PRHDT, CDR2 FYEKMQ (reference sequence). The CDR3 runs 12 residues. Trimming left V 4 bases short and J 6 bases short, with 8 bases between.

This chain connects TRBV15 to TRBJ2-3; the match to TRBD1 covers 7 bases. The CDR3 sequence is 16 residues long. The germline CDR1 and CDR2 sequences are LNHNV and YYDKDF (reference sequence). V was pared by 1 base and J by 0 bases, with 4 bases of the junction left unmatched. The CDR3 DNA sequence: TGTGCCACCAGCAGAGGGACAGGAGTTAGCACAGATACGCAGTATTTT. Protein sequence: CATSRGTGVSTDTQYF. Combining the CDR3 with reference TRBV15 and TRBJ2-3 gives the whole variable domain DAMVIQNPRYQVTQFGKPVTLSCSQTLNHNVMYWYQQKSSQAPKLLFHYYDKDFNNEADTPDNFQSRRPNTSFCFLDIRSPGLGDTAMYLCATSRGTGVSTDTQYFGPGTRLTVL.

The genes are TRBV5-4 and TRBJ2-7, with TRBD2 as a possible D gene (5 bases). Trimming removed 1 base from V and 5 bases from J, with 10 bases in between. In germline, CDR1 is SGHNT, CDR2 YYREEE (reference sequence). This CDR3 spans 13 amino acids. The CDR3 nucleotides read TGTGCCAGCAGCTTGAATAGCGACCACGAGCAGTACTTC. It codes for CASSLNSDHEQYF.

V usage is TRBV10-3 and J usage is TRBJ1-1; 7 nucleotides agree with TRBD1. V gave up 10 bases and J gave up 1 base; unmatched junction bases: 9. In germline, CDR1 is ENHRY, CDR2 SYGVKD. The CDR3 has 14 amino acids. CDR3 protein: CATRPGQSNTEAFF. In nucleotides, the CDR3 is TGTGCCACGCGCCCGGGACAGTCGAACACTGAAGCTTTCTTT.

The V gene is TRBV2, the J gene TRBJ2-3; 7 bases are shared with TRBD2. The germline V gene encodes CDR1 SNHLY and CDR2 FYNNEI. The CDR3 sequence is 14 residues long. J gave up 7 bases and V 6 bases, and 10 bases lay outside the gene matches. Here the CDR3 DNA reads TGTGCCAGCAGCTCAAGCGGGACCGGTAATACGCAGTATTTT. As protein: CASSSSGTGNTQYF. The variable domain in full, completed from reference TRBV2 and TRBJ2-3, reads EPEVTQTPSHQVTQMGQEVILRCVPISNHLYFYWYRQILGQKVEFLVSFYNNEISEKSEIFDDQFSVERPDGSNFTLKIRSTKLEDSAMYFCASSSSGTGNTQYFGPGTRLTVL.

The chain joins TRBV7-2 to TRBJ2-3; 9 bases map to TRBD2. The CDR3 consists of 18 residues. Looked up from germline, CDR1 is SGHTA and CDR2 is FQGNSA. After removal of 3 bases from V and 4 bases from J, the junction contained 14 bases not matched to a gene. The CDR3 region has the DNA TGTGCCAGCAGCTTTGGTCGGGCGGGAGGGCCCCCCTCAGATACGCAGTATTTT. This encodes CASSFGRAGGPPSDTQYF.

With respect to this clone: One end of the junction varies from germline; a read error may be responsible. In DNA form, the CDR3 reads TGCCACCCCCCGGGACAGGGTAATGGAAACACCATATATTTT. Protein product: CHPPGQGNGNTIYF. The chain recombines TRBV11-3 with TRBJ1-3; 9 bases fit TRBD1. This CDR3 is built from 14 residues. From germline, CDR1 is SGHNT and CDR2 YENEEA.

The CDR3 protein is CASRLQGSSYEQYF. The CDR3 coding sequence is TGTGCCAGTAGACTACAGGGGTCATCCTACGAGCAGTACTTC. The J gene is TRBJ2-7, the V gene TRBV2; 7 positions match TRBD1. The CDR3 covers 14 residues. Germline V gene sequence: CDR1 SNHLY, CDR2 FYNNEI. The ends lost 9 bases at V and 1 base at J; junction bases unmatched: 9.

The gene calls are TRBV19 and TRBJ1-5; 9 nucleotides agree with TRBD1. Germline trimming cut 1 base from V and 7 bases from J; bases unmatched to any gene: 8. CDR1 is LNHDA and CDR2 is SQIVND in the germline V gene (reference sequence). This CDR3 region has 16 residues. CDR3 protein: CASSIGGQGLFQPQHF. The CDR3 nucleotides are TGTGCCAGTAGTATAGGTGGACAGGGGTTGTTCCAGCCCCAGCATTTT.

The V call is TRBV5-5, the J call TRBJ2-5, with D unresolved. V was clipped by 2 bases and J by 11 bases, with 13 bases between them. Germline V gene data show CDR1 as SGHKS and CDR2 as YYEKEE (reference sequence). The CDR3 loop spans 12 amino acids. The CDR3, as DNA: TGTGCCAGCAGCTTCCTCGGTGAACGGCAGTACTTC. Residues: CASSFLGERQYF.

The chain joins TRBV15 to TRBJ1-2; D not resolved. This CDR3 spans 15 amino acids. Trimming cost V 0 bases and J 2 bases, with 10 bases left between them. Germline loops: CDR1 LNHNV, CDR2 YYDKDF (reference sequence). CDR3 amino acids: CATSRDLGANYGYTF. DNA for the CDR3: TGTGCCACCAGCAGAGATCTCGGAGCGAACTATGGCTACACCTTC.

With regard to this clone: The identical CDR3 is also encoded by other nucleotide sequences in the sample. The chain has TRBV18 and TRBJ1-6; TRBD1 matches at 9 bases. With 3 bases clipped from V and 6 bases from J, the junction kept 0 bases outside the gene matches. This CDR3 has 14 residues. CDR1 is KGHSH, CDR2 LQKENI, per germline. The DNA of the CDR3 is TGTGCCAGCTCACCGGACAGGGGTAATTCACCCCTCCACTTT. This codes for CASSPDRGNSPLHF. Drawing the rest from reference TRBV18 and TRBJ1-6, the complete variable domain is NAGVMQNPRHLVRRRGQEARLRCSPMKGHSHVYWYRQLPEEGLKFMVYLQKENIIDESGMPKERFSAEFPKEGPSILRIQQVVRGDSAAYFCASSPDRGNSPLHFGNGTRLTVT.

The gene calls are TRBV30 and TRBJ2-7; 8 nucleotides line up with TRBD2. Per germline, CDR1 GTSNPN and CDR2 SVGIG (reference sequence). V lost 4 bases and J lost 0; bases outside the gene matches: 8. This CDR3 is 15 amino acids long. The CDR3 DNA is TGTGCCTGGAAATTAGGCGGGAGGAGCTCCTACGAGCAGTACTTC. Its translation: CAWKLGGRSSYEQYF.

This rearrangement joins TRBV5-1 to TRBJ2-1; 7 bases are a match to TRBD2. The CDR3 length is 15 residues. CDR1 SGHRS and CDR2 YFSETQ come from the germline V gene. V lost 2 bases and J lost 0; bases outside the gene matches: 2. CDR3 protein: CASSLGGSSYNEQFF. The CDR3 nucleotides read TGCGCCAGCAGCTTAGGCGGGAGCTCCTACAATGAGCAGTTCTTC.

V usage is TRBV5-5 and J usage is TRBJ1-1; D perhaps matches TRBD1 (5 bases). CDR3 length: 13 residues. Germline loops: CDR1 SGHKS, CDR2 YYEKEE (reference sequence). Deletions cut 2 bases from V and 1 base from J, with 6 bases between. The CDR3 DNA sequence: TGTGCCAGCAGCTTTGACAGGAACACTGAAGCTTTCTTT. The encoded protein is CASSFDRNTEAFF.

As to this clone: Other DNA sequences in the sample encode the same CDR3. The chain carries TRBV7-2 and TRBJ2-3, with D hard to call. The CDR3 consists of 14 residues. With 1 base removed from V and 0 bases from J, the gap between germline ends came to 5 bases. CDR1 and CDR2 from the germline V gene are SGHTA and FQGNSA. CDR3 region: CASSLVASTDTQYF. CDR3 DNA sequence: TGTGCCAGCAGCTTAGTGGCAAGCACAGATACGCAGTATTTT.

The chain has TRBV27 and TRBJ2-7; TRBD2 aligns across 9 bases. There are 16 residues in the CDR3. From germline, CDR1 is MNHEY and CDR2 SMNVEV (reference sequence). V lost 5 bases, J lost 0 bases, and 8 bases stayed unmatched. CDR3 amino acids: CASSPGTSLSSYEQYF. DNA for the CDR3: TGTGCCAGCAGTCCCGGGACTAGCCTAAGCTCCTACGAGCAGTACTTC.

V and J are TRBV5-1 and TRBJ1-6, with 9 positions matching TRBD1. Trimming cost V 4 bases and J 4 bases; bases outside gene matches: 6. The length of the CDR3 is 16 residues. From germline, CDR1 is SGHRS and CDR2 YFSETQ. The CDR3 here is CASSPDRGSYNSPLHF. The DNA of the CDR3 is TGCGCCAGCAGCCCGGACAGGGGTTCTTATAATTCACCCCTCCACTTT.

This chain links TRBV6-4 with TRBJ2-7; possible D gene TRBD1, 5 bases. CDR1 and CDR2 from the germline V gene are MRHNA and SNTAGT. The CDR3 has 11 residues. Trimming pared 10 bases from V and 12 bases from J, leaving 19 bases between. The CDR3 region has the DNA TGTGCCACCACCGCCCCAGGACACATGTACTTC. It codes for CATTAPGHMYF.

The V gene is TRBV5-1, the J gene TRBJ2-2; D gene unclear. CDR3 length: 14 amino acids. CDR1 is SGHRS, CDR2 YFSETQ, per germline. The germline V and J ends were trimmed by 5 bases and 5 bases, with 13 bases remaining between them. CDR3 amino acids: CASRTASSTGELFF. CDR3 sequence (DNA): TGCGCCAGCAGAACCGCTAGTTCGACCGGGGAGCTGTTTTTT.

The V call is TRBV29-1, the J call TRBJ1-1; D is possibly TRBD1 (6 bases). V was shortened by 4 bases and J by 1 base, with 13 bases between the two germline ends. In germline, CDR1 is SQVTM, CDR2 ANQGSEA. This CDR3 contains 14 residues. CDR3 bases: TGCAGCGTTGCCCCAAGACAGGCGAACACTGAAGCTTTCTTT. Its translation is CSVAPRQANTEAFF.

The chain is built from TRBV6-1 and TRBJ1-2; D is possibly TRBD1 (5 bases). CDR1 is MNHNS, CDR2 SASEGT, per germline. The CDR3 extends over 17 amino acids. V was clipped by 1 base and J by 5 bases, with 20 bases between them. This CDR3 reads CASSEVLGGGFEYGYTF. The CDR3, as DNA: TGTGCCAGCAGTGAAGTCCTGGGGGGTGGCTTTGAGTATGGCTACACCTTC.